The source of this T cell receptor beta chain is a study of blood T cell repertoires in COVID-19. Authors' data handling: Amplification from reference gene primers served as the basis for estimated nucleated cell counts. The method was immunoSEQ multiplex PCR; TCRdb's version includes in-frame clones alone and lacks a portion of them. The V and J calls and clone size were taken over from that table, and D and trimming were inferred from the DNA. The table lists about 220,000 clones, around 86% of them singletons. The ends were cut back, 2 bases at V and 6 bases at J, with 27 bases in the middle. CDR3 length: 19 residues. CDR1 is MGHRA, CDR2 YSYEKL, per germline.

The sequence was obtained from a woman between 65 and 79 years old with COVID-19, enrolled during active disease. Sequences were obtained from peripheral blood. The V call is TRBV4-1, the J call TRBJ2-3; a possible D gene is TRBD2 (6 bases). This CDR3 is CASSQRISSASAFGDTQYF. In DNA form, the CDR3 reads TGCGCCAGCAGCCAAAGGATATCGAGTGCTAGCGCCTTTGGGGATACGCAGTATTTT.